What follows are 13 T cell receptor beta chains derived from one specimen sequenced in a study of cytomegalovirus exposure and HLA in healthy donors. Primers: 60 Vbeta forward and 13 Jbeta reverse. The protocol was immunoSEQ multiplex PCR, while the TCRdb copy is restricted to in-frame clones and leaves out a portion. The sample consists of 160,000 or so clones, around 78% of them appearing once. The sequencing sample was made of PBMCs. These receptors were taken from a woman between 40 and 50 years old in good health and CMV-seronegative.

The chain uses TRBV6-5 and TRBJ1-1; D uncertain. There are 12 residues in the CDR3. CDR1 and CDR2 (germline): MNHEY, SVGAGI. The V end was cut by 2 bases, the J end by 1 base, with 2 bases between. CDR3 amino acids: CASSYQNTEAFF. The DNA of the CDR3 is TGTGCCAGCAGTTACCAGAACACTGAAGCTTTCTTT.

This chain links TRBV2 with TRBJ2-2, with D perhaps TRBD2 (6 bases). V gave up 6 bases and J gave up 9 bases, with 17 bases separating them. Germline CDR1 SNHLY, CDR2 FYNNEI. This CDR3 region has 14 residues. CDR3 DNA sequence: TGTGCCAGCAGCCCGGGACTCCTACACCGGGAGCTGTTTTTT. It specifies CASSPGLLHRELFF.

This clone came up a few times. This chain links TRBV5-6 with TRBJ1-2; D is undetermined. Trimming pared 0 bases from V and 6 bases from J, leaving 9 bases between. The CDR3 covers 13 residues. Germline values: CDR1 SGHDT, CDR2 YYEEEE. CDR3 DNA: TGTGCCAGCAGCTTGGCCCTGGAGGATGGCTACACCTTC. Protein: CASSLALEDGYTF.

The rearrangement joins TRBV5-1 to TRBJ2-1; the match to TRBD2 covers 14 bases. This CDR3 spans 18 amino acids. With 0 bases clipped from V and 7 bases from J, the junction kept 9 bases outside the gene matches. Germline V gene sequence: CDR1 SGHRS, CDR2 YFSETQ. The CDR3 region is CASSLAATSGGAVNEQFF. The CDR3 coding sequence is TGCGCCAGCAGCTTGGCCGCGACTAGCGGGGGGGCGGTGAATGAGCAGTTCTTC.

This clone occurred once. The rearrangement links TRBV5-1 to TRBJ2-5; 7 positions agree with TRBD1. CDR3 length: 16 amino acids. V shed 2 bases and J 10 bases; nucleotides not matched to a gene: 17. CDR1 is SGHRS and CDR2 is YFSETQ in the germline V gene. CDR3 amino acids: CASSFPPGQTFLSQYF. The DNA of the CDR3 is TGCGCCAGCAGCTTCCCCCCGGGACAGACCTTTCTGAGCCAGTACTTC.

The V and J genes are TRBV18 and TRBJ1-2; 8 positions agree with TRBD1. Germline values: CDR1 KGHSH, CDR2 LQKENI. Losses at the gene ends were 3 bases for V and 5 bases for J; bases not matched to a gene: 8. This CDR3 is 15 amino acids long. The CDR3 sequence: CASSPSSTGGYGYTF. CDR3 DNA sequence: TGTGCCAGCTCACCGTCATCCACAGGGGGGTATGGCTACACCTTC.

This clone was counted a single time. The chain links TRBV6-5 to TRBJ2-5; 9 bases fit TRBD1. The assigned J gene may be wrong: the sequence end matches TRBJ2-7 better. CDR1 and CDR2 from the germline V gene are MNHEY and SVGAGI. There are 13 residues in the CDR3. CDR3 sequence: CASRDRGAYEQYF. The DNA of the CDR3 is TGTGCCAGCAGGGACAGGGGTGCCTACGAGCAGTACTTC.

This clone is a singleton in its sample. This chain joins TRBV27 and TRBJ1-5; possible D gene TRBD1, 5 bases. This CDR3 spans 13 amino acids. Trimming pared 3 bases from V and 4 bases from J, leaving 7 bases between. Germline loops: CDR1 MNHEY, CDR2 SMNVEV (reference sequence). CDR3 bases: TGTGCCAGCAGTTTGTCAGGGAATCAGCCCCAGCATTTT. It specifies CASSLSGNQPQHF.

The CDR3 protein is CASSLVAGGLTDTQYF. The CDR3 region has the DNA TGTGCCAGCAGCTTAGTCGCCGGGGGGCTCACAGATACGCAGTATTTT. The genes are TRBV7-6 and TRBJ2-3, with D perhaps TRBD2 (7 bases). This CDR3 region has 16 residues. The V end was cut by 1 base, the J end by 2 bases, with 13 bases between. The germline V gene has CDR1 SGHVS and CDR2 FNYEAQ. The entire variable domain, with the rest obtained from reference TRBV7-6 and TRBJ2-3, is as follows: GAGVSQSPRYKVTKRGQDVALRCDPISGHVSLYWYRQALGQGPEFLTYFNYEAQQDKSGLPNDRFSAERPEGSISTLTIQRTEQRDSAMYRCASSLVAGGLTDTQYFGPGTRLTVL.

This clone showed up just a few times. The chain carries TRBV19 and TRBJ2-6; possibly TRBD1 for D (5 bases). CDR3 length: 19 amino acids. Germline V CDR1 and CDR2: LNHDA, SQIVND (reference sequence). V shed 2 bases and J shed 4 bases, with 21 bases lying between them. In DNA form, the CDR3 reads TGTGCCAGTAGTATACCAAACTGGGAACGCAGGGCAGGGGCCAACGTCCTGACTTTC. Its protein is CASSIPNWERRAGANVLTF.

Turning to this clone: Other DNA sequences within the sample encode an identical CDR3. The chain's CDR3 is CASSTFGGTGYTF. In DNA form, the CDR3 reads TGTGCCAGCAGTACGTTCGGGGGAACAGGCTACACCTTC. This rearrangement joins TRBV6-6 to TRBJ1-2; a weak D match, TRBD1 (5 bases). The V end lost 5 bases, the J end lost 8 bases, and 15 bases lay between the germline ends. CDR1 and CDR2 from the germline V gene are MNHNY and SVGAGI (reference sequence). There are 13 residues in the CDR3.

The chain couples TRBV15 to TRBJ1-4; TRBD1 aligns across 12 bases. The CDR3 contains 15 residues. Germline trimming cut 8 bases from V and 2 bases from J; bases unmatched to any gene: 3. The germline gives CDR1 LNHNV, CDR2 YYDKDF (reference sequence). CDR3 residues: CATGTGGLTNEKLFF. The DNA of the CDR3 is TGTGCCACCGGGACAGGGGGCTTGACTAATGAAAAACTGTTTTTT.

On this clone: The junction shows a germline mismatch at one end, possibly a read error. This chain uses TRBV5-4 with TRBJ1-1, with 10 bases fitting TRBD1. Germline CDR1 SGHNT, CDR2 YYREEE (reference sequence). CDR3 length: 13 residues. The CDR3 here is CASSLGQGIEAFF. In DNA form, the CDR3 reads TGTGCCAGCAGTTTGGGACAGGGGATTGAAGCTTTCTTT.